This T cell receptor beta chain was identified in a study of blood T cell repertoires in COVID-19. Produced via immunoSEQ multiplex PCR; TCRdb's table is partial and in-frame only. The sample lists roughly 230,000 clones; more than 65% were seen once. V gave up 2 bases and J gave up 4 bases, with 11 bases separating them. CDR1 MNHEY and CDR2 SVGAGI come from the germline V gene. CDR3 length: 14 amino acids. Material: peripheral blood. The chain recombines TRBV6-5 with TRBJ1-2; D is ambiguous. The receptor was isolated from a woman aged 80 or over with acute or convalescent COVID-19. CDR3 protein: CASSYGGFGYGYTF. The CDR3, as DNA: TGTGCCAGCAGTTACGGCGGGTTTGGCTATGGCTACACCTTC.